This passage covers 29 T cell receptor beta chains from one sample sequenced in a study of blood T cell repertoires in COVID-19. The method was immunoSEQ multiplex PCR; TCRdb's version includes in-frame clones alone and lacks a portion of them. The data contain over 65,000 clones, approximately 86% of them singletons. The specimen sequenced was peripheral blood. Receptors originate from an elderly man with COVID-19, enrolled during active disease.

This clone was counted a single time. The J gene is TRBJ1-5, the V gene TRBV19; D might be TRBD1 (6 bases). CDR1 is LNHDA and CDR2 is SQIVND in the germline V gene (reference sequence). This CDR3 spans 14 amino acids. The ends were cut back, 5 bases at V and 7 bases at J, with 15 bases in the middle. CDR3 sequence (DNA): TGTGCCAGTAGTCCCTCACAGGGACGGCAGCCCCAGCATTTT. Its protein is CASSPSQGRQPQHF.

In DNA, the CDR3 is TGTGCCACCAGCAGAGATAAGCGGTTAGAGCAGTTCTTC. This codes for CATSRDKRLEQFF. The V gene is TRBV15, the J gene TRBJ2-1; TRBD2 is a possible D gene (5 bases). Between the trimmed V and J ends, which lost 0 bases and 10 bases, there was a span of 10 bases. The germline CDR1 and CDR2 sequences are LNHNV and YYDKDF (reference sequence). The CDR3 sequence is 13 residues long.

The rearrangement joins TRBV7-9 to TRBJ2-3; D is uncertain. Trimming took 5 bases from V and 2 from J, leaving 11 bases between them. Looked up from germline, CDR1 is SEHNR and CDR2 is FQNEAQ (reference sequence). The CDR3 spans 14 residues. The CDR3 here is CASSPLTSTDTQYF. The CDR3 DNA reads as TGTGCCAGCAGCCCCCTGACTTCCACAGATACGCAGTATTTT.

CDR3 sequence (DNA): TGTGCCACCAGCAGGAGCCGGAGCTCCTATAATTCACCCCTCCACTTT. Its translation: CATSRSRSSYNSPLHF. The rearrangement links TRBV15 to TRBJ1-6; unclear D gene. The germline CDR1 and CDR2 sequences are LNHNV and YYDKDF (reference sequence). The ends were cut back, 3 bases at V and 0 bases at J, with 9 bases in the middle. The CDR3 is made up of 16 amino acids.

This chain connects TRBV12-3 or TRBV12-4 to TRBJ2-3; D is ambiguous. This CDR3 contains 13 residues. V was cut by 8 bases and J by 2 bases, with 11 bases left in between. CDR3 in DNA: TGTGCCAGCGTCTGGGCCCTCACAGATACGCAGTATTTT. This encodes CASVWALTDTQYF.

In DNA, the CDR3 is TGTGCCAGCAGCCAAGAGGCGGGAGCTTTCTTT. Its protein product is CASSQEAGAFF. This rearrangement joins TRBV3-1 (or the pseudogene TRBV3-2) to TRBJ1-1, with D hard to call. Germline CDR1 LGHDT, CDR2 YNNKEL (reference sequence). The V gene lost 0 bases and the J gene lost 10 bases, with 6 bases spanning the gap. The CDR3 loop spans 11 amino acids.

The V gene is TRBV14, the J gene TRBJ2-2; D unclear. The germline gives CDR1 SGHDN, CDR2 FVKESK. V lost 2 bases, J lost 2 bases, and 9 bases lay in between. The CDR3 extends over 15 amino acids. CDR3 amino acids: CASSQQLLNTGELFF. DNA for the CDR3: TGTGCCAGCAGCCAACAACTGCTCAACACCGGGGAGCTGTTTTTT.

The rearrangement uses TRBV10-1 and TRBJ2-2, with TRBD2 as a possible D gene (6 bases). The CDR3 contains 16 residues. Trimming stripped 0 bases from V and 6 bases from J, with 14 bases between. Germline values: CDR1 WNHNN, CDR2 SYGVQD (reference sequence). CDR3 residues: CASSESGKGRPGELFF. CDR3 coding DNA: TGCGCCAGCAGTGAGTCGGGTAAGGGGAGGCCCGGGGAGCTGTTTTTT.

The genes are TRBV9 and TRBJ1-1, with D uncertain. Trimming left V 7 bases short and J 7 bases short, with 17 bases between. CDR1 and CDR2 from the germline V gene are SGDLS and YYNGEE. This CDR3 comprises 13 residues. The CDR3 sequence is CASSSTVDGEAFF. The CDR3 bases are TGTGCCAGCTCCAGTACAGTGGATGGTGAAGCTTTCTTT.

The chain carries TRBV10-3 and TRBJ1-3, with D uncertain. Per the germline V gene, CDR1 is ENHRY and CDR2 is SYGVKD. V was clipped by 2 bases and J by 0 bases, with 11 bases between them. CDR3 length equals 16 residues. In DNA, the CDR3 is TGTGCCATCAGTGAGGAGGAGGCCCGCTCTGGAAACACCATATATTTT. Its translation: CAISEEEARSGNTIYF.

The rearrangement joins TRBV19 to TRBJ2-1; D is perhaps TRBD1 (6 bases). The ends were cut back, 2 bases at V and 0 bases at J, with 11 bases in the middle. This CDR3 has 16 residues. The germline V gene encodes CDR1 LNHDA and CDR2 SQIVND (reference sequence). The CDR3 region has the DNA TGTGCCAGTAGTATACGTGGGGGCGCCTCCTACAATGAGCAGTTCTTC. It yields the protein CASSIRGGASYNEQFF.

This clone was observed a few times. The gene calls are TRBV7-2 and TRBJ2-7; D might be TRBD2 (5 bases). The CDR3 is 14 amino acids. In germline, CDR1 is SGHTA, CDR2 FQGNSA. Trimming cost V 2 bases and J 4 bases, with 12 bases left between them. In DNA, the CDR3 is TGTGCCAGCAGCTTAAAATTAAGGGAGTACGAGCAGTACTTC. Protein product: CASSLKLREYEQYF.

The rearrangement links TRBV7-5 to TRBJ2-2; the D call in the table, TRBD1, was not verified against the DNA. TRBV7-5 is deemed a pseudogene. The CDR3 runs to 16 residues. The CDR3, as DNA: TGTGCCAGAAGTCGAGACAGGGGGCTTGGCACCGGGGAGCTGTTTTTT. It is translated as CARSRDRGLGTGELFF.

The rearrangement joins TRBV7-2 to TRBJ1-2, with 9 bases that match TRBD1. The germline V gene has CDR1 SGHTA and CDR2 FQGNSA. V dropped 1 base and J dropped 8; count of bases not matched to a gene: 5. This CDR3 has 14 residues. CDR3 coding DNA: TGTGCCAGCAGCTTAGGTGACAGGGGGATCGGCTACACCTTC. Protein: CASSLGDRGIGYTF.

The rearrangement joins TRBV6-6 to TRBJ1-2; 8 bases are a match to TRBD1. CDR1 is MNHNY, CDR2 SVGAGI, per germline (reference sequence). The trim removed 5 bases at V and 8 bases at J, leaving 7 bases unmatched. This CDR3 has 13 amino acids. CDR3 amino acids: CASSPGQGRGYTF. The CDR3, as DNA: TGTGCCAGCAGTCCCGGACAGGGACGAGGCTACACCTTC.

The chain employs TRBV11-3 and TRBJ1-1; D is unclear. The V and J ends lost 2 bases and 4 bases respectively, with 8 bases between them. Germline V gene lookup returns CDR1 SGHNT and CDR2 YENEEA. The CDR3 consists of 13 residues. The CDR3 protein is CASSLNLVTEAFF. In nucleotides, the CDR3 is TGTGCCAGCAGCTTAAATCTCGTCACTGAAGCTTTCTTT.

CDR3 bases: TGTGCCAGCAGCTGGGGACAGAACACCGGGGAGCTGTTTTTT. Its protein is CASSWGQNTGELFF. The chain is built from TRBV5-5 and TRBJ2-2; possible D gene TRBD1, 6 bases. The germline gives CDR1 SGHKS, CDR2 YYEKEE (reference sequence). Trimming shortened V by 3 bases and J by 1 base, and 7 bases separated the two germline ends. There are 14 residues in the CDR3.

The chain employs TRBV4-2 and TRBJ1-6; D possibly corresponds to TRBD1 (5 bases). CDR1 is LGHNA, CDR2 YNFKEQ, per germline. Deletions cut 0 bases from V and 5 bases from J, with 11 bases between. The CDR3 extends over 16 amino acids. CDR3 loop: CASSQEVGHHNSPLHF. The CDR3 coding sequence is TGTGCCAGCAGCCAAGAGGTCGGACACCATAATTCACCCCTCCACTTT.

This clone has a single count. V is TRBV7-3 and J is TRBJ2-3; no clear D. With 5 bases removed from V and 0 bases from J, the gap between germline ends came to 12 bases. The CDR3 extends over 15 amino acids. Per the germline V gene, CDR1 is SGHTA and CDR2 is FQGTGA. This CDR3 reads CASSHLESSTDTQYF. The CDR3 DNA is TGTGCCAGCAGCCACCTGGAGTCTAGCACAGATACGCAGTATTTT.

The chain has TRBV19 and TRBJ1-3, with 8 bases fitting TRBD1. V dropped 7 bases and J dropped 5; count of bases not matched to a gene: 16. Germline-derived CDR1 and CDR2 are LNHDA and SQIVND (reference sequence). The CDR3 is 17 amino acids. In DNA form, the CDR3 reads TGTGCCAGTATCGCACCCGGACAGGGCCGCGTAAGAAACACCATATATTTT. Translation gives CASIAPGQGRVRNTIYF.

This clone appeared once. This chain connects TRBV5-1 to TRBJ2-3; 11 nucleotides align to TRBD2. The V and J ends lost 4 bases and 1 base, in that order; junction bases with no gene match: 5. The CDR3 contains 16 residues. CDR1 SGHRS and CDR2 YFSETQ come from the germline V gene. As DNA, the CDR3 is TGCGCCAGCAGCCTGGAACTAGCGGGGGGCACAGATACGCAGTATTTT. The encoded protein is CASSLELAGGTDTQYF.

The chain uses TRBV7-9 and TRBJ2-1, with D unclear. The CDR3 has 15 residues. Between the trimmed V and J ends, which lost 7 bases and 4 bases, there was a span of 17 bases. From germline, CDR1 is SEHNR and CDR2 FQNEAQ (reference sequence). CDR3 sequence reads: CASTVWRSEYNEQFF. In DNA, the CDR3 is TGTGCCAGCACCGTCTGGCGGTCCGAATACAATGAGCAGTTCTTC.

The chain recombines TRBV20-1 with TRBJ2-7, with D uncertain. The V gene's germline CDR1 is DFQATT and CDR2 SNEGSKA (reference sequence). The CDR3 contains 11 residues. V lost 5 bases to trimming and J lost 2 bases, with 7 bases between them. CDR3 sequence (DNA): TGCAGTGCTTACTCCGCCTACGAGCAGTACTTC. Translating it yields CSAYSAYEQYF.

The rearrangement links TRBV6-1 to TRBJ1-6, with D perhaps TRBD1 (5 bases). Germline-derived CDR1 and CDR2 are MNHNS and SASEGT. This CDR3 is 15 amino acids long. The germline V and J ends were trimmed by 1 base and 10 bases, with 14 bases remaining between them. The CDR3 nucleotides read TGTGCCAGCAGTGAAGGGAGGGGACTAGAATCACCCCTCCACTTT. This translates into CASSEGRGLESPLHF.

V gene TRBV21-1 combines with J gene TRBJ1-5; the table's TRBD1 call for D was not verified on the DNA. TRBV21-1 is deemed a pseudogene. The length of the CDR3 is 14 residues. DNA for the CDR3: TGTGCCAGCAGTACAGGGGGCCACAATCAGCCCCAGCATTTT. Its translation is CASSTGGHNQPQHF.

The chain links TRBV2 to TRBJ1-5; TRBD1 matches at 8 bases. The germline V gene has CDR1 SNHLY and CDR2 FYNNEI. There are 14 residues in the CDR3. Unmatched junction bases numbered 2, after V lost 5 bases and J lost 2 bases. In DNA, the CDR3 is TGTGCCAGCAGTAAGGACAGGGGCAATCAGCCCCAGCATTTT. It yields the protein CASSKDRGNQPQHF.

This clone has more than one count but fewer than ten. The chain recombines TRBV5-1 with TRBJ1-6; 8 nucleotides line up with TRBD1. The CDR3 contains 15 residues. Germline V gene lookup returns CDR1 SGHRS and CDR2 YFSETQ. Losses at the gene ends were 7 bases for V and 2 bases for J; bases not matched to a gene: 5. CDR3 DNA sequence: TGCGCCAGCCGACAGGGGAGGACCTATAATTCACCCCTCCACTTT. This codes for CASRQGRTYNSPLHF.

The chain employs TRBV28 and TRBJ1-2, with D maybe TRBD1 (5 bases). Trimming took off 5 bases at V and 3 bases at J, with 13 bases between the two ends. The length of the CDR3 is 14 residues. The germline V gene encodes CDR1 MDHEN and CDR2 SYDVKM. This CDR3 is CASSLRGVDYGYTF. CDR3 coding DNA: TGTGCCAGCAGTCTGCGGGGGGTCGACTATGGCTACACCTTC.

The gene calls are TRBV19 and TRBJ1-5; D may be TRBD1 (6 bases). The V gene's germline CDR1 is LNHDA and CDR2 SQIVND (reference sequence). The CDR3 is made up of 18 amino acids. Trimming cost V 1 base and J 2 bases, with 18 bases left between them. The CDR3 is CASSIGDVQGSGNQPQHF. Here the CDR3 DNA reads TGTGCCAGTAGTATAGGGGACGTTCAGGGGAGCGGCAATCAGCCCCAGCATTTT.